This TCR beta chain was profiled in a study of shared clonotypes between healthy human individuals. TCRdb's table, derived via immunoSEQ multiplex PCR, lists solely in-frame clones and lacks some. There are about 1.1 million clones in the sample; around three quarters occur only once, and about 0.52% lies in the top ten. Sequencing used memory CD4+ T cells from PBMCs. Indicated subset: CD45RA-negative fraction. The source is a man between 18 and 29 years old in good health. Some clones in this sample may be carry-over from other donors' samples.

CDR3 sequence: CASLLQGAGANVLTF. The DNA for the CDR3 is TGTGCCAGCCTGCTGCAGGGGGCCGGGGCCAACGTCCTGACTTTC. The rearrangement uses TRBV6-1 and TRBJ2-6; 8 bases line up with TRBD1. The CDR3 contains 15 residues. V was clipped by 8 bases and J by 4 bases; unmatched bases: 7. Germline loops: CDR1 MNHNS, CDR2 SASEGT.